Shown below are 32 T cell receptor beta chains from a single sample sequenced in a study of control samples from healthy donors and cancer patients. Produced via immunoSEQ multiplex PCR; TCRdb's table is partial and in-frame only. The data contain about 94,000 clones, just over 90% of them seen just once; the ten biggest clones take up under 4%. Material for sequencing was blood. These receptor sequences come from a woman aged 18-29 years in good health.

The rearrangement uses TRBV7-3 and TRBJ2-1, with 12 bases aligning to TRBD2. V lost 6 bases and J lost 2; bases outside the gene matches: 5. This CDR3 is built from 16 residues. The V gene's germline CDR1 is SGHTA and CDR2 FQGTGA. This CDR3 is CASSSSGGAPYNEQFF. In DNA, the CDR3 is TGTGCCAGCAGTTCTAGCGGGGGGGCACCCTACAATGAGCAGTTCTTC.

This chain joins TRBV6-5 and TRBJ1-5; 8 bases are a match to TRBD1. V lost 7 bases and J lost 6; bases outside the gene matches: 11. The CDR3 is 15 amino acids. CDR1 and CDR2 from the germline V gene are MNHEY and SVGAGI. CDR3 nucleotides: TGTGCCAGCACCCTTGGGACAGGTATCCCTCAGCCCCAGCATTTT. This codes for CASTLGTGIPQPQHF.

The rearrangement uses TRBV15 and TRBJ2-6; 11 nucleotides match TRBD2. Germline CDR1 is LNHNV and CDR2 is YYDKDF (reference sequence). CDR3 size: 18 residues. V was clipped by 5 bases and J by 0 bases; unmatched bases: 6. The CDR3 bases are TGTGCCACCAGCGATCCTAGCGGGGGGCGCTCTGGGGCCAACGTCCTGACTTTC. The encoded protein is CATSDPSGGRSGANVLTF.

The V gene is TRBV5-4, the J gene TRBJ2-7, with D possibly being TRBD2 (5 bases). V was clipped by 5 bases and J by 0 bases, with 12 bases between them. Germline V gene data show CDR1 as SGHNT and CDR2 as YYREEE (reference sequence). The CDR3 spans 14 residues. In DNA form, the CDR3 reads TGTGCCAGCAGGTCGGAGGTTACCTCCTACGAGCAGTACTTC. It yields the protein CASRSEVTSYEQYF.

V and J are TRBV19 and TRBJ1-1; 8 bases match TRBD1. Trimming cost V 5 bases and J 4 bases; bases outside gene matches: 6. Germline V gene data show CDR1 as LNHDA and CDR2 as SQIVND (reference sequence). CDR3 length equals 14 residues. The CDR3 loop reads CASSVQGGFTEAFF. In nucleotides, the CDR3 is TGTGCCAGTAGTGTACAGGGGGGGTTCACTGAAGCTTTCTTT.

This clone was seen a handful of times. This specimen includes other DNA sequences encoding the same CDR3. The CDR3: CASSSGERGYTF. The CDR3 DNA is TGTGCCAGCAGCTCAGGGGAACGCGGCTACACCTTC. V is TRBV2 and J is TRBJ1-2; D might be TRBD1 (6 bases). Germline CDR1 is SNHLY and CDR2 is FYNNEI. Trimming stripped 6 bases from V and 8 bases from J, with 13 bases between. The CDR3 extends over 12 amino acids.

CDR3 sequence reads: CASTPRPGGTEAFF. CDR3 coding DNA: TGTGCCAGCACCCCTCGTCCGGGGGGCACTGAAGCTTTCTTT. The V call is TRBV5-5, the J call TRBJ1-1; TRBD1 is a possible D gene (5 bases). In germline, CDR1 is SGHKS, CDR2 YYEKEE (reference sequence). The ends were cut back, 6 bases at V and 4 bases at J, with 16 bases in the middle. The CDR3 contains 14 residues.

This chain uses TRBV4-1 with TRBJ2-3; D is unclear. Per the germline V gene, CDR1 is MGHRA and CDR2 is YSYEKL. Trimming pared 2 bases from V and 2 bases from J, leaving 11 bases between. CDR3 size: 15 residues. This CDR3 is CASSQPAQVTDTQYF. The CDR3 DNA is TGCGCCAGCAGCCAACCAGCGCAGGTCACAGATACGCAGTATTTT.

This clone was counted once. The chain has TRBV9 and TRBJ1-2; D gene uncertain. This CDR3 contains 14 residues. Trimming removed 3 bases at V and 6 bases at J, with 15 bases between. Germline V CDR1 and CDR2: SGDLS, YYNGEE. CDR3 sequence: CASSEGGPRDGYTF. DNA of the CDR3: TGTGCCAGCAGCGAGGGAGGGCCAAGGGATGGCTACACCTTC.

The gene calls are TRBV6-5 and TRBJ1-1, with D uncertain. Germline loops: CDR1 MNHEY, CDR2 SVGAGI. This CDR3 contains 11 residues. V was pared by 10 bases and J by 7 bases, with 13 bases between. This CDR3 is CAILAVLEAFF. As DNA, the CDR3 is TGTGCCATCCTGGCGGTCCTTGAAGCTTTCTTT.

The J gene is TRBJ2-3, the V gene TRBV7-9, with D perhaps TRBD2 (6 bases). Germline assignment: CDR1 SEHNR and CDR2 FQNEAQ (reference sequence). Trimming pared 5 bases from V and 5 bases from J, leaving 20 bases between. CDR3 length: 16 amino acids. The chain's CDR3 is CASSPRTGRGGDTQYF. CDR3 sequence (DNA): TGTGCCAGCAGCCCCCGGACGGGTAGGGGAGGAGATACGCAGTATTTT.

V and J are TRBV7-4 and TRBJ2-3, with unresolved D. CDR1 and CDR2 from the germline V gene are SGHVT and SQSDAQ. This CDR3 region has 12 residues. V was pared by 5 bases and J by 2 bases, with 5 bases between. Here the CDR3 reads CASSPPTDTQYF. CDR3 nucleotides: TGTGCCAGCAGCCCCCCCACAGATACGCAGTATTTT.

The chain employs TRBV5-1 and TRBJ2-3; 10 bases fit TRBD2. Per the germline V gene, CDR1 is SGHRS and CDR2 is YFSETQ. The CDR3 is 15 amino acids. With 3 bases clipped from V and 4 bases from J, the junction kept 5 bases outside the gene matches. This CDR3 reads CASSSGLAAADTQYF. CDR3 nucleotide sequence: TGCGCCAGCAGCTCCGGACTAGCGGCCGCAGATACGCAGTATTTT.

This sequence joins TRBV5-1 and TRBJ2-1, with 11 bases lining up with TRBD1. The CDR3 runs 15 residues. Germline V gene sequence: CDR1 SGHRS, CDR2 YFSETQ. Trimming removed 4 bases from V and 5 bases from J; junction bases left unmatched: 5. CDR3 residues: CASSLWTGGNNEQFF. DNA for the CDR3: TGCGCCAGCAGCCTATGGACAGGGGGCAACAATGAGCAGTTCTTC. The entire variable domain, with the rest obtained from reference TRBV5-1 and TRBJ2-1, is as follows: KAGVTQTPRYLIKTRGQQVTLSCSPISGHRSVSWYQQTPGQGLQFLFEYFSETQRNKGNFPGRFSGRQFSNSRSEMNVSTLELGDSALYLCASSLWTGGNNEQFFGPGTRLTVL.

The chain has TRBV7-2 and TRBJ2-2; TRBD2 matches at 10 bases. There are 19 residues in the CDR3. J gave up 3 bases and V 3 bases, and 13 bases lay outside the gene matches. CDR1 and CDR2 from the germline V gene are SGHTA and FQGNSA. The CDR3 reads CASSFSPPPAGGYTGELFF. CDR3 DNA sequence: TGTGCCAGCAGCTTTAGCCCACCCCCAGCGGGGGGGTACACCGGGGAGCTGTTTTTT. The complete variable domain, with remaining parts taken from reference TRBV7-2 and TRBJ2-2, reads GAGVSQSPSNKVTEKGKDVELRCDPISGHTALYWYRQSLGQGLEFLIYFQGNSAPDKSGLPSDRFSAERTGGSVSTLTIQRTQQEDSAVYLCASSFSPPPAGGYTGELFFGEGSRLTVL.

The V and J genes are TRBV11-2 and TRBJ2-7, with 8 bases fitting TRBD1. The CDR3 is 14 residues long. Looked up from germline, CDR1 is SGHAT and CDR2 is FQNNGV. The V and J ends lost 6 bases and 2 bases, in that order; junction bases with no gene match: 6. The CDR3 DNA reads as TGTGCCAGCAGGCGACAGGGGAGGACCTACGAGCAGTACTTC. Its translation is CASRRQGRTYEQYF.

The genes are TRBV6-5 and TRBJ1-5; D uncertain. The V end lost 6 bases, the J end lost 0 bases, and 12 bases lay between the germline ends. Germline lookup yields CDR1 MNHEY and CDR2 SVGAGI. The CDR3 is made up of 15 amino acids. This CDR3 is CASSGGRYSNQPQHF. CDR3 DNA sequence: TGTGCCAGCAGCGGCGGGCGCTATAGCAATCAGCCCCAGCATTTT.

The CDR3 reads CASSIVNPPTLDTQYF. CDR3 in DNA: TGTGCCAGTAGTATCGTAAACCCCCCGACGTTAGATACGCAGTATTTT. This chain joins TRBV19 and TRBJ2-3; D is unclear. V was pared by 3 bases and J by 5 bases, with 18 bases between. The CDR3 runs to 16 residues. CDR1 and CDR2 (germline): LNHDA, SQIVND (reference sequence).

V gene TRBV18 combines with J gene TRBJ2-7, with D perhaps TRBD1 or TRBD2 (5 bases each). Trimming pared 6 bases from V and 1 base from J, leaving 10 bases between. CDR1 and CDR2 from the germline V gene are KGHSH and LQKENI. This CDR3 comprises 13 residues. Written as DNA, the CDR3 is TGTGCCAGCTCTCCCAGGGAGTCCTACGAGCAGTACTTC. It encodes CASSPRESYEQYF.

This clone was seen just once. This rearrangement joins TRBV12-3 or TRBV12-4 to TRBJ2-1; D gene ambiguous. This CDR3 spans 13 amino acids. V dropped 10 bases and J dropped 9 bases, with 19 bases sitting between them. Here the CDR3 DNA reads TGTGCCATCACATTTGAGAGCCGATCTGAGCAGTTCTTC. Amino acids: CAITFESRSEQFF.

V gene TRBV28 combines with J gene TRBJ1-4; unclear D gene. Trimming took 5 bases from V and 8 from J, leaving 18 bases between them. Germline CDR1 is MDHEN and CDR2 is SYDVKM. The CDR3 sequence is 15 residues long. The CDR3 DNA follows: TGTGCCAGCAGTCCTTCCGCGGGGAGAGGAGAAAAACTGTTTTTT. This encodes CASSPSAGRGEKLFF.

The chain joins TRBV24-1 to TRBJ1-2, with 9 bases matching TRBD1. V lost 3 bases, J lost 4 bases, and 11 bases stayed unmatched. This CDR3 is 17 amino acids long. Germline CDR1 reads KGHDR; CDR2 reads SFDVKD. DNA for the CDR3: TGTGCCACCAGTGATGGACCGGGACAGGGATTCGGCTATGGCTACACCTTC. Protein product: CATSDGPGQGFGYGYTF.

The genes are TRBV6-6 and TRBJ1-2; 7 bases map to TRBD1. Per the germline V gene, CDR1 is MNHNY and CDR2 is SVGAGI (reference sequence). V dropped 5 bases and J dropped 2; count of bases not matched to a gene: 14. The CDR3 runs 17 residues. CDR3 nucleotide sequence: TGTGCCAGCAGTCGATACGGAGGACAGGAGGGCAACTATGGCTACACCTTC. Its translation: CASSRYGGQEGNYGYTF.

V is TRBV13 and J is TRBJ2-7, with TRBD1 identical over 12 bases. The CDR3 consists of 15 residues. Germline values: CDR1 PRHDT, CDR2 FYEKMQ (reference sequence). Germline trimming cut 7 bases from V and 3 bases from J; bases unmatched to any gene: 7. The CDR3 DNA reads as TGTGCCAGCACAGAACGGGACAGGGGGCTCTACGAGCAGTACTTC. This encodes CASTERDRGLYEQYF.

This chain links TRBV4-1 with TRBJ2-2, with TRBD1 identical over 8 bases. V was pared by 4 bases and J by 5 bases, with 15 bases of the junction left unmatched. The CDR3 totals 18 residues. Germline lookup yields CDR1 MGHRA and CDR2 YSYEKL. The CDR3 DNA reads TGCGCCAGCAGCCTTAATCTGGGAGGACAGGGAAGGACCGGGGAGCTGTTTTTT. It is translated as CASSLNLGGQGRTGELFF.

The CDR3 reads CASSQSSADNEKLFF. The CDR3 nucleotides are TGTGCCAGCAGCCAAAGCTCGGCAGATAATGAAAAACTGTTTTTT. The chain links TRBV5-4 to TRBJ1-4; D gene ambiguous. Germline-derived CDR1 and CDR2 are SGHNT and YYREEE (reference sequence). Trimming stripped 4 bases from V and 4 bases from J, with 14 bases between. The CDR3 is 15 amino acids.

This rearrangement joins TRBV27 to TRBJ2-4; D gene unclear. V dropped 4 bases and J dropped 5 bases, with 12 bases sitting between them. This CDR3 is built from 14 residues. Germline V gene lookup returns CDR1 MNHEY and CDR2 SMNVEV (reference sequence). As DNA, the CDR3 is TGTGCCAGCAGTTCGTCGACTGAACAAAACATTCAGTACTTC. Translation gives CASSSSTEQNIQYF.

The chain uses TRBV9 and TRBJ2-7; no definite D call. The germline V gene has CDR1 SGDLS and CDR2 YYNGEE. The CDR3 totals 14 residues. V lost 3 bases and J 0 bases, leaving 10 bases between the germline ends. The CDR3 sequence is CASSETQFSYEQYF. The CDR3 bases are TGTGCCAGCAGCGAGACACAGTTCTCCTACGAGCAGTACTTC.

The J gene is TRBJ2-5, the V gene TRBV12-2; the table's D call, TRBD1, was not checked against the DNA. TRBV12-2 is shown as a pseudogene. The CDR3 sequence is 15 residues long. The CDR3 reads CASRLLGQDQETQYF. CDR3 coding DNA: TGTGCAAGTCGCTTATTAGGACAGGACCAAGAGACCCAGTACTTC.

V and J are TRBV7-3 and TRBJ2-1; D remains ambiguous. The germline V gene has CDR1 SGHTA and CDR2 FQGTGA. The germline V and J ends were trimmed by 2 bases and 7 bases, with 12 bases remaining between them. The CDR3 totals 14 residues. The CDR3 DNA reads as TGTGCCAGCAGCTTATTTCCAAGTCTTAATGAGCAGTTCTTC. Translating gives CASSLFPSLNEQFF.

This clone has only one observation. The gene calls are TRBV5-4 and TRBJ2-7; 11 nucleotides match TRBD1. The V segment lost 5 bases and the J segment 2 bases; nucleotides outside the gene matches: 3. Looked up from germline, CDR1 is SGHNT and CDR2 is YYREEE (reference sequence). The CDR3 has 14 residues. The CDR3 DNA reads as TGTGCCAGCAGGAGGGGACAGGGGGCCTACGAGCAGTACTTC. This sequence encodes CASRRGQGAYEQYF. Full variable domain (missing parts from reference TRBV5-4 and TRBJ2-7): ETGVTQSPTHLIKTRGQQVTLRCSSQSGHNTVSWYQQALGQGPQFIFQYYREEENGRGNFPPRFSGLQFPNYSSELNVNALELDDSALYLCASRRGQGAYEQYFGPGTRLTVT.

This rearrangement joins TRBV10-2 to TRBJ2-1; D unresolved. V lost 2 bases, J lost 7 bases, and 6 bases lay in between. Germline CDR1 is WSHSY and CDR2 is SAAADI. This CDR3 is built from 12 residues. The chain's CDR3 is CASSETNNEQFF. As DNA, the CDR3 is TGCGCCAGCAGTGAGACCAATAATGAGCAGTTCTTC.